This TCR beta chain was profiled in a study of beta chain features in type 1 diabetes. Overall study findings and caveats: Across all four CD4+ subsets, people with type 1 diabetes showed modestly shorter TCRB CDR3s.

As every portion of the isolated RNA was reverse transcribed, the sequencing read expressed TCRB transcripts. This table comes from immunoSEQ multiplex PCR, and its TCRdb copy is limited to in-frame clones, with some not included. The data contain hundreds of thousands of clones, around an eighth of them singletons. Only one count was recorded for this clone. What it recognizes is unknown. Sampling consisted of one heparinised blood draw per donor, averaging approximately 120 mL. A sort by CD45RO/CCR7/CD25/CD127/CD95/CD27 yielded CD4+ naive, central memory, regulatory and stem cell-like memory cells. This TCR came from a young man with type 1 diabetes. The sample taken for sequencing was naive CD4+ T cells from blood.

The CDR3 sequence: CASSATSGSYEQYF. CDR3 in DNA: TGTGCCAGCAGCGCCACTAGCGGCTCCTACGAGCAGTACTTC. The V and J genes are TRBV7-2 and TRBJ2-7; 8 nucleotides match TRBD2. The CDR3 sequence is 14 residues long. Trimming removed 5 bases from V and 0 bases from J; junction bases left unmatched: 3. Germline-derived CDR1 and CDR2 are SGHTA and FQGNSA.